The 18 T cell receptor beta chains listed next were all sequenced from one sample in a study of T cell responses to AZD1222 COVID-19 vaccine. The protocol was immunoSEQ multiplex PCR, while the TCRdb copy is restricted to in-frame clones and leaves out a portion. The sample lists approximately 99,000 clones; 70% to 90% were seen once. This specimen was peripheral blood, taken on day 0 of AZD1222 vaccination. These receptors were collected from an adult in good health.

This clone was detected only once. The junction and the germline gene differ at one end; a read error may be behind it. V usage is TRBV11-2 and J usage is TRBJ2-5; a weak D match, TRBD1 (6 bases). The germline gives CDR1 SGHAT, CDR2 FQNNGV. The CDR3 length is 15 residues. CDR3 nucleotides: TGTGCCAGCAGCTTAGGACAGGAGCTACAAGGGACCCAGTACTTC. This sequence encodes CASSLGQELQGTQYF. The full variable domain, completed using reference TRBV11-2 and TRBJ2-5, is EAGVAQSPRYKIIEKRQSVAFWCNPISGHATLYWYQQILGQGPKLLIQFQNNGVVDDSQLPKDRFSAERLKGVDSTLKIQPAKLEDSAVYLCASSLGQELQGTQYFGPGTRLLVL.

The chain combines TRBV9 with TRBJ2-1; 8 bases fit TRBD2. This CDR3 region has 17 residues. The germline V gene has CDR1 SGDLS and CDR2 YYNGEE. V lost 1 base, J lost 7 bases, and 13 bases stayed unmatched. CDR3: CASSVPGSGGPGNEQFF. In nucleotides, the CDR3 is TGTGCCAGCAGCGTACCCGGAAGCGGGGGCCCGGGGAATGAGCAGTTCTTC. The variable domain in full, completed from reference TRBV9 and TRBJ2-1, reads DSGVTQTPKHLITATGQRVTLRCSPRSGDLSVYWYQQSLDQGLQFLIQYYNGEERAKGNILERFSAQQFPDLHSELNLSSLELGDSALYFCASSVPGSGGPGNEQFFGPGTRLTVL.

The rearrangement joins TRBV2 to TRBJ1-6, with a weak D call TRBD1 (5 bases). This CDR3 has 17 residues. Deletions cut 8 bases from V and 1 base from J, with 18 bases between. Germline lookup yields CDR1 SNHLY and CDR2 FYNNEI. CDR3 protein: CASDGVQGYSYNSPLHF. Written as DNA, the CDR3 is TGTGCCAGCGACGGAGTGCAGGGCTATTCCTATAATTCACCCCTCCACTTT.

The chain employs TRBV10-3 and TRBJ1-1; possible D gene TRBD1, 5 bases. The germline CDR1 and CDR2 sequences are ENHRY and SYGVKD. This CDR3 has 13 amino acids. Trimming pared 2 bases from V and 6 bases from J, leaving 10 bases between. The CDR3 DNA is TGTGCCATCAGTGAGCCAGGGTCTTCTGAAGCTTTCTTT. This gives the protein CAISEPGSSEAFF.

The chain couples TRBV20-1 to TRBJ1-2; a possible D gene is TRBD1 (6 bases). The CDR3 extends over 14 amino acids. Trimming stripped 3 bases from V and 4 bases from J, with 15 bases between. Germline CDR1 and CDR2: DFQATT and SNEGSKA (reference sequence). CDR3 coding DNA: TGCAGTGCTAGTGAGGCAGGGGATCGCTATGGCTACACCTTC. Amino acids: CSASEAGDRYGYTF.

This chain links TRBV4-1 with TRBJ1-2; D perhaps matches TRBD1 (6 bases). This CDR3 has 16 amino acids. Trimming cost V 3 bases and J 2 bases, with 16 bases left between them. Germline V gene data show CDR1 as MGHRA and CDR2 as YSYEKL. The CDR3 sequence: CASSQLGRTANYGYTF. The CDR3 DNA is TGCGCCAGCAGCCAGCTCGGGAGGACAGCCAACTATGGCTACACCTTC.

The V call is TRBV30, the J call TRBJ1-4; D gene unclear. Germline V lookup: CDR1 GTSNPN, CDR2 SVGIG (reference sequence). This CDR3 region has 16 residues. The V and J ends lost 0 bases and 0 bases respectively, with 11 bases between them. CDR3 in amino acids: CAWSVGLTATNEKLFF. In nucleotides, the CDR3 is TGTGCCTGGAGTGTAGGGTTGACCGCAACTAATGAAAAACTGTTTTTT.

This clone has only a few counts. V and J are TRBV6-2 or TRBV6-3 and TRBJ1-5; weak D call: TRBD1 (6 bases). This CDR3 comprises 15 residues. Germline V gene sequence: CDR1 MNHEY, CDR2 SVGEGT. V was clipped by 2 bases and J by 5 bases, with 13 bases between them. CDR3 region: CASSYPSGGHQPQHF. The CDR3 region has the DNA TGTGCCAGCAGTTACCCCAGCGGGGGGCATCAGCCCCAGCATTTT.

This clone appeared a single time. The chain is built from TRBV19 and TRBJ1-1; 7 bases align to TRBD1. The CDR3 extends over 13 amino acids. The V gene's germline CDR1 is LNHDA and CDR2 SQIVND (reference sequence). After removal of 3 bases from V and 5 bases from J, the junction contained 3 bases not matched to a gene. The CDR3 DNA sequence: TGTGCCAGTAGTATTCAGGGGGGGACTGAAGCTTTCTTT. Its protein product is CASSIQGGTEAFF.

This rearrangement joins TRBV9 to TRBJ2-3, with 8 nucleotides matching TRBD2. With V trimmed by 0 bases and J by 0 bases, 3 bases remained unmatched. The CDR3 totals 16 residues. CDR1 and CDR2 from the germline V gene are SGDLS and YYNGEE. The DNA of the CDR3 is TGTGCCAGCAGCGTAGAACTAGCGGAAAGCACAGATACGCAGTATTTT. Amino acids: CASSVELAESTDTQYF.

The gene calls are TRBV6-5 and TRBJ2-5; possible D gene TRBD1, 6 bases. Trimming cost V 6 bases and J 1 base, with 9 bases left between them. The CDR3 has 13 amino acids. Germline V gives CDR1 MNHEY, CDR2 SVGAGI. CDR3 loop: CASRPQGQETQYF. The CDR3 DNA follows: TGTGCCAGCAGGCCACAGGGCCAAGAGACCCAGTACTTC.

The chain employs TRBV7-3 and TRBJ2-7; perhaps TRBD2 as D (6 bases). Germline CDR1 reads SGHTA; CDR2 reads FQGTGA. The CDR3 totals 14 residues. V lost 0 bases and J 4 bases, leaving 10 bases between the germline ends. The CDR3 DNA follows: TGTGCCAGCAGCTTAACGGGCGGGGATTACGAGCAGTACTTC. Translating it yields CASSLTGGDYEQYF.

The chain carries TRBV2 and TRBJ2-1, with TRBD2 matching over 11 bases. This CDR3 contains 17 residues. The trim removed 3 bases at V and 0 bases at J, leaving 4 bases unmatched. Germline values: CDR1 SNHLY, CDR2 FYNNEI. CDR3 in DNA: TGTGCCAGCAGTGACAGTACTAGCGGGGGCTCCTACAATGAGCAGTTCTTC. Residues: CASSDSTSGGSYNEQFF.

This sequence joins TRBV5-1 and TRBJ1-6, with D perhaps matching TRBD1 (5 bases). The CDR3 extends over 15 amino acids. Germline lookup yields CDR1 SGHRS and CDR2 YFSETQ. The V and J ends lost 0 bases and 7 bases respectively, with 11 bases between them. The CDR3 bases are TGCGCCAGCAGCTTGGATGGGGCCGGGAATTCACCCCTCCACTTT. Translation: CASSLDGAGNSPLHF.

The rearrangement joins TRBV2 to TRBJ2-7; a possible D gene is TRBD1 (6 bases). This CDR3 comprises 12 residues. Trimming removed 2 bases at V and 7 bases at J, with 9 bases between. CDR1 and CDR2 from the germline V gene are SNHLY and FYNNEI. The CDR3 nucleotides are TGTGCCAGCAGTGAACAGGGGAGAGAGCAGTACGTC. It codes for CASSEQGREQYV.

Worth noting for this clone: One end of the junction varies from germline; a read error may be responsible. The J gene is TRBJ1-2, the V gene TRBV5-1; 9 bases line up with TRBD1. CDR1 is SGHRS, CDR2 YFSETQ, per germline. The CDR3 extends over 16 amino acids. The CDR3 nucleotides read TGTGCCAGCAGCCCGGGACAGGGTGCGAGGAGCTATGGCTACACCTTC. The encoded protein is CASSPGQGARSYGYTF.

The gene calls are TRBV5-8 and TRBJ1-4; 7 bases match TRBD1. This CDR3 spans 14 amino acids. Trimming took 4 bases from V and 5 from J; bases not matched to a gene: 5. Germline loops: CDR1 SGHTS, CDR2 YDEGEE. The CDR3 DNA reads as TGTGCCAGCAGCGCGGGACAGAAGAATGAAAAACTGTTTTTT. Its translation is CASSAGQKNEKLFF.

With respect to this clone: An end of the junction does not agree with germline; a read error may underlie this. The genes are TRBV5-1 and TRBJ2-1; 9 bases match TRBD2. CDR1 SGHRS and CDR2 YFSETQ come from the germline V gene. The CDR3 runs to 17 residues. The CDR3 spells CASSLRFSGRVYNEQFF. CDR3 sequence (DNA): TGTGCCAGCAGCTTGCGTTTTAGCGGGAGAGTTTACAATGAGCAGTTCTTC. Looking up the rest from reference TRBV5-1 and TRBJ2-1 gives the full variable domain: KAGVTQTPRYLIKTRGQQVTLSCSPISGHRSVSWYQQTPGQGLQFLFEYFSETQRNKGNFPGRFSGRQFSNSRSEMNVSTLELGDSALYLCASSLRFSGRVYNEQFFGPGTRLTVL.